This T cell receptor (beta chain) was captured in a study of read filtering for tumor transcriptome and immune sequencing. Overall study: Mean patient age was about 66 years, range roughly 45 to 80; 17 male, roughly 14 female.

Whole-study results and caveats: Even smaller IR-seq throughput identified most shared clonotypes. In IR-seq, single-read clonotypes were 65% to 90% of clonotypes but about 3.5% of reads.

V was pared by 3 bases and J by 0 bases, with 18 bases between. The CDR3 runs 19 residues. From germline, CDR1 is MGHRA and CDR2 YSYEKL. This clonotype was recorded at least ten times. What it recognizes is unknown. Molecular barcoded adaptors covering alpha/delta and beta/gamma chains were used on approximately 400 ng RNA. TCRdb called the reads again in MiXCR, with one record for every CDR3 protein. The data show over 45,000 distinct CDR3 sequences, more than 20% seen once. Bone marrow was sampled from every patient at the time of active disease. Specimen: a population of CD138-negative cells sorted from bone marrow. This receptor was taken from a donor aged 40 or older with multiple myeloma. The J gene is TRBJ2-6, the V gene TRBV4-1; D uncertain. The DNA of the CDR3 is TGCGCCAGCAGCCATTCTGGCATATCCCATAACTCTGGGGCCAACGTCCTGACTTTC. Translating gives CASSHSGISHNSGANVLTF.